A selection of T cell receptor beta chains follows, all from one sample in a study of T cell repertoires in cytomegalovirus infection. TCRdb independently ran MiXCR on the reads; one entry per CDR3 protein. The repertoire holds 150,000 to 200,000 distinct CDR3 sequences, with about 17% as singletons. Sequenced material: CD8+ T cells from PBMCs. These receptors came from a human donor in good health (CMV status not recorded). Some clones in this sample may be carry-over from other donors' samples. CDR3s include the opening cysteine and the closing phenylalanine or tryptophan. D genes are given only for firm matches. Only some rows state a clone size, as once, few, many or a class for expanded clones.

CDR3,DNA,length,D,J,V,size
CASSSSDSTNGYTF,TGTGCCAGCAGTTCCTCCGACAGCACGAATGGCTACACCTTC,14,.,TRBJ1-2,TRBV28,.
CASSDLGPTNYGYTF,TGTGCCAGCAGCGACCTCGGACCAACTAACTATGGCTACACCTTC,15,.,TRBJ1-2,TRBV7-9,.
CATGLRGPFSPLHF,TGTGCCACCGGATTACGGGGGCCTTTTTCACCCCTCCACTTT,14,.,TRBJ1-6,TRBV15,few
CASSFGQGGTEAFF,TGTGCCAGCAGTTTTGGACAGGGAGGCACTGAAGCTTTCTTT,14,TRBD1,TRBJ1-1,TRBV6-2/TRBV6-3,.
CASSAGGGSGANVLTF,TGTGCCAGTAGTGCTGGAGGGGGCTCTGGGGCCAACGTCCTGACTTTC,16,.,TRBJ2-6,TRBV19,few
CASSHRQETQYF,TGTGCCAGCAGTCACCGACAAGAGACCCAGTACTTC,12,.,TRBJ2-5,TRBV6-2/TRBV6-3,.
CASMRGQVDEQFF,TGTGCCAGCATGCGGGGTCAGGTGGATGAGCAGTTCTTC,13,.,TRBJ2-1,TRBV12-3/TRBV12-4,.
CASSHTFDREREKLFF,TGTGCCAGCAGTCATACCTTCGACAGGGAACGTGAAAAACTGTTTTTT,16,TRBD1,TRBJ1-4,TRBV14,.
CASSYSVGQNEKLFF,TGTGCCAGCAGTTACTCCGTTGGACAGAATGAAAAACTGTTTTTT,15,.,TRBJ1-4,TRBV6-5,.
CASSHPPSGTANTEAFF,TGTGCCAGCAGCCATCCACCGTCCGGGACCGCGAACACTGAAGCTTTCTTT,17,.,TRBJ1-1,TRBV4-2,.
CASSTHRTDSYEQYF,TGTGCCAGCAGCACACACCGGACGGACTCCTACGAGCAGTACTTC,15,.,TRBJ2-7,TRBV6-1,few
CASSPPAGEKLFF,TGTGCCAGCAGTCCTCCAGCAGGTGAAAAACTGTTTTTT,13,.,TRBJ1-4,TRBV28,.
CASSPPGEKLFF,TGTGCCAGCAGCCCACCGGGGGAAAAACTGTTTTTT,12,.,TRBJ1-4,TRBV7-8,few
CSASDRAAYNEQFF,TGCAGTGCTTCCGACAGGGCGGCCTACAATGAGCAGTTCTTC,14,TRBD1,TRBJ2-1,TRBV20-1,few
CASRLTVNADTQYF,TGTGCCAGCAGGCTGACAGTAAACGCAGATACGCAGTATTTT,14,.,TRBJ2-3,TRBV12-3/TRBV12-4,few
CASSPEQGREITGELFF,TGTGCCAGCAGCCCAGAACAGGGAAGGGAGATCACCGGGGAGCTGTTTTTT,17,.,TRBJ2-2,TRBV27,.
CASSSHDRGEQYF,TGTGCCAGCAGCTCCCACGACAGAGGCGAGCAGTACTTC,13,.,TRBJ2-7,TRBV13,few
CASSYGTKDYGYTF,TGTGCCAGCAGTTACGGGACCAAGGACTATGGCTACACCTTC,14,.,TRBJ1-2,TRBV6-5,.
CATSRDKGVHNSPLHF,TGTGCCACCAGCAGAGATAAGGGAGTCCACAATTCACCCCTCCACTTT,16,.,TRBJ1-6,TRBV15,.
CSVEEGDRGEYNEQFF,TGCAGCGTTGAAGAGGGTGACAGGGGGGAGTACAATGAGCAGTTCTTC,16,TRBD1,TRBJ2-1,TRBV29-1,few
CASSQMVGENGNEQFF,TGTGCCAGCTCCCAAATGGTAGGGGAGAATGGAAATGAGCAGTTCTTC,16,.,TRBJ2-1,TRBV6-6,.
CASSYSEGEFTEAFF,TGTGCCAGCAGTTACTCTGAGGGGGAATTCACTGAAGCTTTCTTT,15,.,TRBJ1-1,TRBV6-2/TRBV6-3,few
CASSPPGQGPDQPQHF,TGTGCCAGCAGCCCCCCGGGACAGGGTCCCGATCAGCCCCAGCATTTT,16,TRBD1,TRBJ1-5,TRBV7-9,.
CASSSSVSDGYTF,TGTGCCAGCAGCTCTTCAGTTTCTGATGGCTACACCTTC,13,.,TRBJ1-2,TRBV12-3/TRBV12-4,.
CASSLAQGNEQYF,TGTGCCAGCAGCTTAGCTCAGGGTAACGAGCAGTACTTC,13,.,TRBJ2-7,TRBV7-8,few
CASSSSEEAADTQYF,TGTGCCAGCAGTTCCTCAGAGGAGGCGGCAGATACGCAGTATTTT,15,.,TRBJ2-3,TRBV12-3/TRBV12-4,few
CASTSDKLEGLSTDTQYF,TGTGCCAGCACCTCCGATAAACTCGAGGGGCTTAGCACAGATACGCAGTATTTT,18,.,TRBJ2-3,TRBV28,.